A few counts support the clone carrying this TCR beta chain. Its specificity is not known. These data are taken from a study of cytomegalovirus exposure and HLA in healthy donors. The PCR made use of 60 Vbeta and 13 Jbeta primers. Measured with immunoSEQ multiplex PCR; TCRdb has only the in-frame clones, and not every one. The table has some 110,000 clones, under 70% seen once. CDR1 is LNHDA and CDR2 is SQIVND in the germline V gene (reference sequence). This CDR3 is 17 amino acids long. The V segment lost 3 bases and the J segment 5 bases; nucleotides outside the gene matches: 11. Study-wide points: Later analysis associated a missense DCLRE1C variant with TCR beta V- and J-gene trimming. Across all donors, roughly uniform sequencing depth was an assumption of the presence/absence analyses. Rarity held for most TCR sequences, but there were some public TCRs that occurred in many donors. Accurate prediction of HLA-A and HLA-B alleles (for most subjects) was reportedly achieved from TCR beta sequences.

The chain employs TRBV19 and TRBJ1-1, with 11 nucleotides matching TRBD1. The TCR originated in a man between 25 and 39 years old in good health and CMV-seropositive. Sequencing was performed on PBMCs. In DNA, the CDR3 is TGTGCCAGTAGTATCGCCGGGACAGGGGGGAAAAATACTGAAGCTTTCTTT. Its protein product is CASSIAGTGGKNTEAFF.